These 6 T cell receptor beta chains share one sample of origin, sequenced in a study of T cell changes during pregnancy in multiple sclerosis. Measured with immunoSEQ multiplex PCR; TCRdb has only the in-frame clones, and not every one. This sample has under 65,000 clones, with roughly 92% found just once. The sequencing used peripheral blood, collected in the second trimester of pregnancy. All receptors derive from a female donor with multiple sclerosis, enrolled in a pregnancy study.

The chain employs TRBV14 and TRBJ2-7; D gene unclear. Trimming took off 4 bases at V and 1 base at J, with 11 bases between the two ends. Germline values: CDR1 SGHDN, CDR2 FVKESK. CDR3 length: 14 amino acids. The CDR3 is CASSPFGDSYEQYF. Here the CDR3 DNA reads TGTGCCAGCAGCCCATTCGGTGATTCCTACGAGCAGTACTTC. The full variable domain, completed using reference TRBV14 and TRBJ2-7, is EAGVTQFPSHSVIEKGQTVTLRCDPISGHDNLYWYRRVMGKEIKFLLHFVKESKQDESGMPNNRFLAERTGGTYSTLKVQPAELEDSGVYFCASSPFGDSYEQYFGPGTRLTVT.

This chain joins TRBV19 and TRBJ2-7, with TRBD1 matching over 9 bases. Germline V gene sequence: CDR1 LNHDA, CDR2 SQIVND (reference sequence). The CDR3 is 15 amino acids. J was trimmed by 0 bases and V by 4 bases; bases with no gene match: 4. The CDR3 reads CASSSRDRVSYEQYF. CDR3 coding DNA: TGTGCCAGTAGTAGCCGGGACAGGGTCTCCTACGAGCAGTACTTC.

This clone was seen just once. The CDR3 region has the DNA TGTGCCAGTAGTCGACAGGACCAAGAGACCCAGTACTTC. This sequence encodes CASSRQDQETQYF. This chain connects TRBV19 to TRBJ2-5; weak D call: TRBD1 (6 bases). There are 13 residues in the CDR3. CDR1 is LNHDA and CDR2 is SQIVND in the germline V gene (reference sequence). Trimming stripped 5 bases from V and 0 bases from J, with 7 bases between.

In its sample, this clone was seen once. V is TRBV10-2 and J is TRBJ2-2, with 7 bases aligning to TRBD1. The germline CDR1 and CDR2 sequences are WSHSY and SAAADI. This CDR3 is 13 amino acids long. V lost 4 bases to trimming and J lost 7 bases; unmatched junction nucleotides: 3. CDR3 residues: CASSGQGDGELFF. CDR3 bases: TGCGCCAGCAGTGGCCAGGGGGACGGGGAGCTGTTTTTT.

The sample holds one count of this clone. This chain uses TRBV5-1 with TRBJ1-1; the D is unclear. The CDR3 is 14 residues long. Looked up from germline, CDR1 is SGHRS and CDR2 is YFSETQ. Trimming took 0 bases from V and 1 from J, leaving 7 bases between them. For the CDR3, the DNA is TGCGCCAGCAGCTTGGTAGGGAGGAACACTGAAGCTTTCTTT. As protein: CASSLVGRNTEAFF.

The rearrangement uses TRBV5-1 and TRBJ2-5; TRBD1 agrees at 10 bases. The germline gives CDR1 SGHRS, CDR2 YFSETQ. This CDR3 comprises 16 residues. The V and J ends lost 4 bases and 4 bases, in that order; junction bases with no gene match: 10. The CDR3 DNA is TGCGCCAGCAGCACGGGGACAGGGGTCGGTGGAGAGACCCAGTACTTC. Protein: CASSTGTGVGGETQYF.